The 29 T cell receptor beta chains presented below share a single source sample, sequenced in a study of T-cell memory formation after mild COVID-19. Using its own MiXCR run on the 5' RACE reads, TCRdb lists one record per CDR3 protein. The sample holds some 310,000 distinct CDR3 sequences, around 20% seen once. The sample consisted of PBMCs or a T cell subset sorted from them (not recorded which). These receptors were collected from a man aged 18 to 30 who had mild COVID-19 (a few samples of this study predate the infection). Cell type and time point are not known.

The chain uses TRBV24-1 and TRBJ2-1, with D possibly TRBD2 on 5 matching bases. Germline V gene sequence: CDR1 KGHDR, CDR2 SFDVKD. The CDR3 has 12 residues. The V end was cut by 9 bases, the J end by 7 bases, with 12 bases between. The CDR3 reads CATGGTPNEQFF. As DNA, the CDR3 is TGTGCCACCGGAGGAACGCCGAATGAGCAGTTCTTC.

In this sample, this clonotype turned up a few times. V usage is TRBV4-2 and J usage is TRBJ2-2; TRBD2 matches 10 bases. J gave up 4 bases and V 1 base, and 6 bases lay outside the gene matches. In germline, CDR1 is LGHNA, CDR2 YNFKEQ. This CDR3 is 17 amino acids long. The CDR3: CASSQGSLAGVTGELFF. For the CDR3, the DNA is TGTGCCAGCAGCCAAGGGTCCCTAGCGGGGGTCACCGGGGAGCTGTTTTTT.

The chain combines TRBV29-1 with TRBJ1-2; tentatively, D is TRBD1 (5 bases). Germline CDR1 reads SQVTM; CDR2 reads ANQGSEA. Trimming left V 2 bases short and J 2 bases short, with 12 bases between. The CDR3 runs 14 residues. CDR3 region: CSVETWGGNYGYTF. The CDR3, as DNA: TGCAGCGTTGAAACGTGGGGGGGAAACTATGGCTACACCTTC. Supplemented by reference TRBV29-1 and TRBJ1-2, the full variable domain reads SAVISQKPSRDICQRGTSLTIQCQVDSQVTMMFWYRQQPGQSLTLIATANQGSEATYESGFVIDKFPISRPNLTFSTLTVSNMSPEDSSIYLCSVETWGGNYGYTFGSGTRLTVV.

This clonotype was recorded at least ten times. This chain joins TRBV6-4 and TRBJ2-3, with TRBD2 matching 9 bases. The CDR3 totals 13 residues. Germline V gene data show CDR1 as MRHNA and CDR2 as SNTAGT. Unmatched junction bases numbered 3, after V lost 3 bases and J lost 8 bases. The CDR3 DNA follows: TGTGCCAGCAGTGATAAGACTAGCGGTACGCAGTATTTT. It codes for CASSDKTSGTQYF.

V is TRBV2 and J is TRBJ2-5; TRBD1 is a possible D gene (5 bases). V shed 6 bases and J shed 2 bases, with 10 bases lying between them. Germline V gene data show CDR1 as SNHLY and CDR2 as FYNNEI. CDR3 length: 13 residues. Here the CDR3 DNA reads TGTGCCAGCAGGGACACACGACAAGAGACCCAGTACTTC. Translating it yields CASRDTRQETQYF.

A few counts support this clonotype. CDR3 sequence (DNA): TGCGCCAGCAGCCAAGAGTTGGGGGGGCGGGCTGAAGCTTTCTTT. This sequence encodes CASSQELGGRAEAFF. The rearrangement uses TRBV4-1 and TRBJ1-1; maybe TRBD1 (6 bases). This CDR3 region has 15 residues. The V gene's germline CDR1 is MGHRA and CDR2 YSYEKL. Trimming took 0 bases from V and 6 from J, leaving 14 bases between them.

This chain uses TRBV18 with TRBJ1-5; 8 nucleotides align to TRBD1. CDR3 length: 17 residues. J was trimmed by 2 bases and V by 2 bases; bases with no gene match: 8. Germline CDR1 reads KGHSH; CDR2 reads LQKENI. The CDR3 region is CASSPSFRGPGNQPQHF. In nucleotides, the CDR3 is TGTGCCAGCTCACCAAGTTTCAGGGGGCCTGGCAATCAGCCCCAGCATTTT.

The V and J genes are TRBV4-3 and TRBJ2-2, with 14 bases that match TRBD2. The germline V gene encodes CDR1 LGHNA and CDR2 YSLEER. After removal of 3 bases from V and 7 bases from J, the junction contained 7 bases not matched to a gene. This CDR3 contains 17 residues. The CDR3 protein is CASSHEGLAGAFGELFF. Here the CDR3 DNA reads TGCGCCAGCAGCCACGAGGGACTAGCGGGGGCGTTCGGGGAGCTGTTTTTT.

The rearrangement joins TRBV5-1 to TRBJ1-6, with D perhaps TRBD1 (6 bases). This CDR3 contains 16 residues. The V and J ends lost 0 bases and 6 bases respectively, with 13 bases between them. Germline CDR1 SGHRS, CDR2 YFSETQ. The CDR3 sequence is CASSLGVGGLNSPLHF. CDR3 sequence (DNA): TGCGCCAGCAGCTTGGGGGTAGGGGGGCTTAATTCACCCCTCCACTTT.

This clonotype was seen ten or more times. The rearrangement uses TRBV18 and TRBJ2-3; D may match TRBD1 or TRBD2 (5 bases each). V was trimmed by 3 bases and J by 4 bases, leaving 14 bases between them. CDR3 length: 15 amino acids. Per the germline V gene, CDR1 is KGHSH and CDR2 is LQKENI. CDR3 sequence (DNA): TGTGCCAGCTCACCCCCACGGGGCGGAGCAGATACGCAGTATTTT. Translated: CASSPPRGGADTQYF. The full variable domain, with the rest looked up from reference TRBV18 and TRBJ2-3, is NAGVMQNPRHLVRRRGQEARLRCSPMKGHSHVYWYRQLPEEGLKFMVYLQKENIIDESGMPKERFSAEFPKEGPSILRIQQVVRGDSAAYFCASSPPRGGADTQYFGPGTRLTVL.

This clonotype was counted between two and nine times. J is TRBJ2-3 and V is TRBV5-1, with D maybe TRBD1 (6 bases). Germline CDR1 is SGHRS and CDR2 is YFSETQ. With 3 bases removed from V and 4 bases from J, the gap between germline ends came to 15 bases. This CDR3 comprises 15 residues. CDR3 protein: CASSYRTERSDTQYF. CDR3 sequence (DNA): TGCGCCAGCAGCTACCGGACAGAGAGGTCAGATACGCAGTATTTT.

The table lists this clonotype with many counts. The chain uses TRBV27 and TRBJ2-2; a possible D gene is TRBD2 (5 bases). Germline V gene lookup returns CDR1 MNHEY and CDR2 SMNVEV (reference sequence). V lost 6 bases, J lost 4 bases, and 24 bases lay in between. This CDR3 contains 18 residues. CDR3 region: CASSQGLWLAEVTGELFF. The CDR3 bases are TGTGCCAGCAGCCAAGGGTTGTGGCTAGCAGAAGTCACCGGGGAGCTGTTTTTT.

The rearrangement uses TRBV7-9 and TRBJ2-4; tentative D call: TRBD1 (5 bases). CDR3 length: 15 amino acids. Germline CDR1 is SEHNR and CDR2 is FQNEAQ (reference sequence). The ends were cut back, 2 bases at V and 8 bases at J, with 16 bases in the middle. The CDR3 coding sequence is TGTGCCAGCAGCTTATATCAGGGAATTGGCGACATTCAGTACTTC. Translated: CASSLYQGIGDIQYF.

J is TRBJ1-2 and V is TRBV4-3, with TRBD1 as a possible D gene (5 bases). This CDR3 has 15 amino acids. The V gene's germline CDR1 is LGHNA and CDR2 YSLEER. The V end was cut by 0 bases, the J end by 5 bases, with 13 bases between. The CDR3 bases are TGCGCCAGCAGCCAAGATTTGCCAGGGAGGTATGGCTACACCTTC. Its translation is CASSQDLPGRYGYTF.

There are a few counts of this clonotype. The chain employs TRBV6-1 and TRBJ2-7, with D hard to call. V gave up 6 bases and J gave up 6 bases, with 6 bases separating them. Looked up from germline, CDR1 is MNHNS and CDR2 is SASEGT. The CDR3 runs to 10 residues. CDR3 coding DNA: TGTGCCAGCAGGGGCGGCGAGCAGTACGTC. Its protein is CASRGGEQYV.

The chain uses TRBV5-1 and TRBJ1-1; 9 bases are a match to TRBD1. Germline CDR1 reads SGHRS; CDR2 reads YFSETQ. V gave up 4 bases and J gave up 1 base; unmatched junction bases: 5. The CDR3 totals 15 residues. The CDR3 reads CASSRDRVWNTEAFF. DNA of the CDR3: TGCGCCAGCAGCCGGGACAGGGTCTGGAACACTGAAGCTTTCTTT.

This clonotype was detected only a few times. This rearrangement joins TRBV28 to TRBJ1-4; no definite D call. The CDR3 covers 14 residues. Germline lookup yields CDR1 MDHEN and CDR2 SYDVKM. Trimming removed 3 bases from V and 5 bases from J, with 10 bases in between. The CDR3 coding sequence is TGTGCCAGCAGTTTCTGGCCGGGGAATGAAAAACTGTTTTTT. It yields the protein CASSFWPGNEKLFF.

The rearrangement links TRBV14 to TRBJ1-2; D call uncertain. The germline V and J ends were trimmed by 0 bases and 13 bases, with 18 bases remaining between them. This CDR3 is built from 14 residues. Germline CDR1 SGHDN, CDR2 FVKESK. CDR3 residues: CASSQDVTAAPRTF. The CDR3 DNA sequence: TGTGCCAGCAGCCAAGATGTCACGGCAGCTCCCCGCACCTTC. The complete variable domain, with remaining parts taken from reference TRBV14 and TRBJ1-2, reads EAGVTQFPSHSVIEKGQTVTLRCDPISGHDNLYWYRRVMGKEIKFLLHFVKESKQDESGMPNNRFLAERTGGTYSTLKVQPAELEDSGVYFCASSQDVTAAPRTFGSGTRLTVV.

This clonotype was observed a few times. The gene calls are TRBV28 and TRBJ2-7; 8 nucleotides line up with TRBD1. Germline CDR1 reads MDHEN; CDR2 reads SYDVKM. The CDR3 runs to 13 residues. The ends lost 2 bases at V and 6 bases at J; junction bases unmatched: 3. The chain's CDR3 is CASSLGQGIEQYV. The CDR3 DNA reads TGTGCCAGCAGTTTAGGACAGGGTATCGAGCAGTACGTC.

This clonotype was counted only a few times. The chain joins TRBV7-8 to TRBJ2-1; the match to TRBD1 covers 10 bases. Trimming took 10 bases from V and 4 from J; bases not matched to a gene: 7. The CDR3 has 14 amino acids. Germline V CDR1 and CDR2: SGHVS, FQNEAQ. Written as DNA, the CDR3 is TGTGCCACCAGACCGGGACAGGGGTACAATGAGCAGTTCTTC. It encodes CATRPGQGYNEQFF.

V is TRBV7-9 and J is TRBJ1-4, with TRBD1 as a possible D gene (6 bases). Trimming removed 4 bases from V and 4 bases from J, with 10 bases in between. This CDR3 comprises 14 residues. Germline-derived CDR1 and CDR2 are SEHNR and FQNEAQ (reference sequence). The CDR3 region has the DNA TGTGCCAGCAGCTCTACAGGGTATAATGAAAAACTGTTTTTT. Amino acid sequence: CASSSTGYNEKLFF.

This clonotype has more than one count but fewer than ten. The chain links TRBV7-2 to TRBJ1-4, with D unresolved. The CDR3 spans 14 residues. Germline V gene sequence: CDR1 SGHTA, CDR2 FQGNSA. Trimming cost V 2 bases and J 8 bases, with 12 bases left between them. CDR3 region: CASSLREYSEKLFF. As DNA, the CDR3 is TGTGCCAGCAGCTTACGGGAATACAGCGAAAAACTGTTTTTT.

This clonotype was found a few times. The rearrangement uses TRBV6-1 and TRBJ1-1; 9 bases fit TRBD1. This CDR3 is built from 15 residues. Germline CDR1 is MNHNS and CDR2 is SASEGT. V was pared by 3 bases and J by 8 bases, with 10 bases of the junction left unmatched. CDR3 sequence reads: CASSEGQGWVAEAFF. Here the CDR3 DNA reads TGTGCCAGCAGTGAGGGACAGGGTTGGGTTGCCGAAGCTTTCTTT.

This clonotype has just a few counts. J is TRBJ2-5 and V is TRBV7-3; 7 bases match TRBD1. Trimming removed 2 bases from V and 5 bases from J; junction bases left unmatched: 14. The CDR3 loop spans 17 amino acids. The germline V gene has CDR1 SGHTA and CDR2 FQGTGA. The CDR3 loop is CASSLVGPGGTGETQYF. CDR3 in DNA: TGTGCCAGCAGCTTAGTGGGGCCAGGGGGAACGGGTGAGACCCAGTACTTC.

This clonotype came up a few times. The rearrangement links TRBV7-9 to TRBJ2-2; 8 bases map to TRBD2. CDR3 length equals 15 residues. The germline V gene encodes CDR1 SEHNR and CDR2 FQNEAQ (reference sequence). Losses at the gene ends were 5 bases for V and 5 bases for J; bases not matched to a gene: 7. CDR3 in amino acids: CASSRFGGATGELFF. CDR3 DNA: TGTGCCAGCAGCCGCTTCGGGGGGGCAACCGGGGAGCTGTTTTTT.

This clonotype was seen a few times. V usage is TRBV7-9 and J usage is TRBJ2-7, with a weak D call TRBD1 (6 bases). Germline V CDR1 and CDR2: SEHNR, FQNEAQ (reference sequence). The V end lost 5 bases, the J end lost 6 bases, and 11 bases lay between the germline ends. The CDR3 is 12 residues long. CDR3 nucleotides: TGTGCCAGCAGCCTGACAGGAGGCGAGCAGTACGTC. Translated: CASSLTGGEQYV.

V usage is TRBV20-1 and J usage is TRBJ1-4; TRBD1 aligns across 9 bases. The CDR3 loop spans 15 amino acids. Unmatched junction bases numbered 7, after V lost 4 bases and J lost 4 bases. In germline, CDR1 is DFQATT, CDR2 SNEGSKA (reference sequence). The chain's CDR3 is CSAIEGQGLNEKLFF. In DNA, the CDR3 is TGCAGTGCTATCGAGGGACAGGGACTTAATGAAAAACTGTTTTTT.

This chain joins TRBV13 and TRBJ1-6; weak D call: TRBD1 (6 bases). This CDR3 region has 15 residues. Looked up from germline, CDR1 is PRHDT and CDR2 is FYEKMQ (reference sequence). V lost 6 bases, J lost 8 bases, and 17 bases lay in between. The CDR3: CASSLIRGSHSPLHF. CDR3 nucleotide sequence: TGTGCCAGCAGTCTTATCAGGGGCTCGCATTCACCCCTCCACTTT.

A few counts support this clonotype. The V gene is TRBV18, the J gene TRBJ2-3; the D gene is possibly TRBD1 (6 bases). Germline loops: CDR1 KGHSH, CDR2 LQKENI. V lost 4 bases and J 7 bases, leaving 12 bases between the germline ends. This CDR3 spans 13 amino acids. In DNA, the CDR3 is TGTGCCAGCTCACGAACGGACAGCAATACGCAGTATTTT. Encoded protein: CASSRTDSNTQYF.